This TCR beta chain was sequenced in a study of OX40 agonist ivuxolimab in advanced cancers. Study-wide context: Two cutaneous melanoma patients and one hepatocellular carcinoma patient, three in all, had partial responses. Findings of the study overall: In the 0.1 to 3.0 mg/kg range, CD4+ and CD8+ blood T cells had expanded clonally by week 6. Low normalized T-cell clonal expansion also characterized some of the nonresponders. There were, on average, more expanded clones in CD8+ T cells than in CD4+.

The repertoire was sequenced with immunoSEQ multiplex PCR; TCRdb's copy has only in-frame clones and lacks some. The sample carries tens of thousands of clones, around 84% recorded once. Turning to this clone: Its antigen is unidentified.

The CDR3 is 14 residues long. V was pared by 0 bases and J by 6 bases, with 8 bases between. Looked up from germline, CDR1 is MNHEY and CDR2 is SVGAGI. The chain has TRBV6-5 and TRBJ2-2; D remains unclear. The sequencing used CD4+ or CD8+ T cells sorted from blood, collected in a trial of the OX40 agonist ivuxolimab. The clonotype originates from an adult with an advanced solid tumor such as melanoma, head and neck, liver or kidney cancer. CDR3 protein: CASSYSSGPGELFF. The CDR3, as DNA: TGTGCCAGCAGTTACTCTAGTGGGCCCGGGGAGCTGTTTTTT.